The clone carrying this T cell receptor (beta chain) was counted a few times. This sample stems from a study of blood T cell repertoires in COVID-19. In germline, CDR1 is SGHRS, CDR2 YFSETQ. The CDR3 contains 14 residues. The V gene lost 0 bases and the J gene lost 4 bases, with 7 bases spanning the gap. Data came from immunoSEQ multiplex PCR; TCRdb stores just in-frame clones and leaves some out. This table holds roughly 250,000 clones, nearly 85% found once. This rearrangement joins TRBV5-1 to TRBJ2-2; D call uncertain. The clonotype comes from a human donor in a cohort sampled during active COVID-19. The sequencing input was peripheral blood. DNA of the CDR3: TGCGCCAGCAGCTTGGGACAACCCACCGGGGAGCTGTTTTTT. Protein sequence: CASSLGQPTGELFF.